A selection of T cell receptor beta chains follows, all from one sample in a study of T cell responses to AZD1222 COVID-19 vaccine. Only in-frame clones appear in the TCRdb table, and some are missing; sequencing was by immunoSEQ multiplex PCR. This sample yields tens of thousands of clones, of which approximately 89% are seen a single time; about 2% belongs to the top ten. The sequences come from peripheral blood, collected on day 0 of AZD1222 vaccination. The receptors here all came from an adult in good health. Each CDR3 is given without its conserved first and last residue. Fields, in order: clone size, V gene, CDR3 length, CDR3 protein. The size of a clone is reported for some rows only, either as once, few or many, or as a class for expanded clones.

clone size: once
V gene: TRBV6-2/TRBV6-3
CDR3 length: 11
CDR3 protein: ASSPRGITEAF

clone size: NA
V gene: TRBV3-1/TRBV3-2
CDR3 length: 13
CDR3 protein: ASSQGGIRSAEAF

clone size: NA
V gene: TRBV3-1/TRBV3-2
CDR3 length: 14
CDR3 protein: ASSRGGPPSNTEAF

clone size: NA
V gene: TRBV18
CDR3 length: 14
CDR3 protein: ASSSLAESSYNEQF

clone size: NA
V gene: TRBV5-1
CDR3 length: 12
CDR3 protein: ASSFLVQYNEQF

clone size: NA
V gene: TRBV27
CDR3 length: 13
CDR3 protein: ASTLGLAGGNEQF

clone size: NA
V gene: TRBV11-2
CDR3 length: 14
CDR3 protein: ASSLDGTGKVYEQY

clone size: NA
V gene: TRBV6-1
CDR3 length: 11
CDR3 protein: ASSEAAAGELF

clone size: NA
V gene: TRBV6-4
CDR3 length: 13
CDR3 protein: ASRTQGAITGELF

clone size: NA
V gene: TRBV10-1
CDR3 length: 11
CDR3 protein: ATAGNMNTEAF

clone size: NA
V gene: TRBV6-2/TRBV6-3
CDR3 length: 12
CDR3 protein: ASSYGMLNTEAF

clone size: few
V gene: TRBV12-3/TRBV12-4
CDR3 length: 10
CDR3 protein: ASSSIGGEQY

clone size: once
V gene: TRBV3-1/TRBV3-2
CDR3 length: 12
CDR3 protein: ASSHSGSVMEQY

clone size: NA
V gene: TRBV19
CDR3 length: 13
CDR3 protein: ASSIVGGTGAEAF

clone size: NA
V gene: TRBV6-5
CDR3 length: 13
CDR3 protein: ASSSGQVWGQPQH

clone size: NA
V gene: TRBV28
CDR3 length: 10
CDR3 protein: ASSPPGYEQY

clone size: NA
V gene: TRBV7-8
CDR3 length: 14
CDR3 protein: ASSLVPATGGGGYT

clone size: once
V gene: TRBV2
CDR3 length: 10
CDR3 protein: ASRTAVGEQF

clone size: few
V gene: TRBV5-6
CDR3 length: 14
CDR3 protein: ASSLKGRRTGNTIY

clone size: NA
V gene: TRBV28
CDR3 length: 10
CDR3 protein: ASSFRGREQY

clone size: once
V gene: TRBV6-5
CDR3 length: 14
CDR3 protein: ASSYEGGLSNEKLF

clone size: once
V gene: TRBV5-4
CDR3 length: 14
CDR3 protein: ASSLKWTGVTDTQY

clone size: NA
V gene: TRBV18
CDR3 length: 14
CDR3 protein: ASSPPGSGSIYEQY

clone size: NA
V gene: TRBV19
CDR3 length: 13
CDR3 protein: ASSIRRGTNEKLF

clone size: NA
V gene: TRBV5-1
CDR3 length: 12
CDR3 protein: ASSSRDTPLKQY

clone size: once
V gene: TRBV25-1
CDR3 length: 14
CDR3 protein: ASSEFGQGLAETQY